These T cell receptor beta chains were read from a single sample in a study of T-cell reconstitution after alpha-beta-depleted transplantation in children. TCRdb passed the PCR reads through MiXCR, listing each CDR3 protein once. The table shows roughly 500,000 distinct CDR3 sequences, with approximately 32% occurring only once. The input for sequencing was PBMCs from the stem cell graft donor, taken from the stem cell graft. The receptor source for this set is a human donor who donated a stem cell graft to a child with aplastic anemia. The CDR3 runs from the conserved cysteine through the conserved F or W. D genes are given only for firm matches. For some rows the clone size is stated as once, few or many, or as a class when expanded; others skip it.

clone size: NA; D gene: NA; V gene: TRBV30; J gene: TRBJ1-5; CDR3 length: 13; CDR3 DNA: TGTGCCTGGAGTGGGGGGCGGTATCAGCCCCAGCATTTT; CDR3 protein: CAWSGGRYQPQHF
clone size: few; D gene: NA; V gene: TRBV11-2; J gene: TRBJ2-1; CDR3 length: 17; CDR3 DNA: TGTGCCAGCAGCTTAGGGGCGAGAGTAAACCCCTACAATGAGCAGTTCTTC; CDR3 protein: CASSLGARVNPYNEQFF
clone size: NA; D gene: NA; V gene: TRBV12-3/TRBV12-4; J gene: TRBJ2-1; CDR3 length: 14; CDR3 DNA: TGTGCCAGCAGGAGAACCCCCCAACGCAATGAGCAGTTCTTC; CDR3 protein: CASRRTPQRNEQFF
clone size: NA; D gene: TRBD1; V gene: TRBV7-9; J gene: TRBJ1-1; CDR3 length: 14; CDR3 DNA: TGTGCCAGCCAGACAGGGGGCTTGGGGACTGAAGCTTTCTTT; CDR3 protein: CASQTGGLGTEAFF
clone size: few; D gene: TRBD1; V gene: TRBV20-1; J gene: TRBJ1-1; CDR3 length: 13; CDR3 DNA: TGCAGTGCTGGAGGGCGACAGGGTGCTGAAGCTTTCTTT; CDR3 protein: CSAGGRQGAEAFF
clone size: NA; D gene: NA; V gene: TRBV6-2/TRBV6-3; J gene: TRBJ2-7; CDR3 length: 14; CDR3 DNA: TGTGCCAGCAGTTCCCGTGGGGGGAACTACGAGCAGTACTTC; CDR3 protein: CASSSRGGNYEQYF
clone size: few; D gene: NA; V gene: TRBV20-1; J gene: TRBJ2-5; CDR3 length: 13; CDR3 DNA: TGCTCTGAGCAGGGTCAGGGCCAAGAGACCCAGTACTTC; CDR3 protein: CSEQGQGQETQYF
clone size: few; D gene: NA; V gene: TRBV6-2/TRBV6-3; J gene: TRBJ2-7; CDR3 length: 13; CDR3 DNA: TGTGCCAGCAGTTCCTCGGAGACCTACGAGCAGTACTTC; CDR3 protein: CASSSSETYEQYF
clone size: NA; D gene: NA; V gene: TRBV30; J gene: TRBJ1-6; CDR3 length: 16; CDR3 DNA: TGTGCCTGGAGTGCCGACCGACTTGGATTTAATTCACCCCTCCACTTT; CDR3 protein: CAWSADRLGFNSPLHF
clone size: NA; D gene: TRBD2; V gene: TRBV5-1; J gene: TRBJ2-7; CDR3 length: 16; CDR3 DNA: TGCGCCAGCAGCTTGGACGCGGGGGTGTTAACCTACGAGCAGTACTTC; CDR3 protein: CASSLDAGVLTYEQYF
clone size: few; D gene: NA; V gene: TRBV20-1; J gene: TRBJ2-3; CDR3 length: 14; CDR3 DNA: TGCAGTGCCCGGGACACCCTTGGCACAGATACGCAGTATTTT; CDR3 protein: CSARDTLGTDTQYF
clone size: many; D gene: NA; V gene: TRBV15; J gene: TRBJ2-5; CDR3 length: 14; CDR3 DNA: TGTGCCACCAGCAGAGATAAGGGGAGACAGACCCAGTACTTC; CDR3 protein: CATSRDKGRQTQYF
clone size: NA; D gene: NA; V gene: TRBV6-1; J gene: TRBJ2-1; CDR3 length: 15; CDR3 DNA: TGTGCCAGCAGTGAAAGGCGGGTTGTGGGCAATGAGCAGTTCTTC; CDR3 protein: CASSERRVVGNEQFF
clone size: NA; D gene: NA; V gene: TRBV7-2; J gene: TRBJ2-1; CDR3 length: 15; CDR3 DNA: TGTGCCAGCAGCGCAGGGGGGAGCTCCTACAATGAGCAGTTCTTC; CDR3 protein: CASSAGGSSYNEQFF
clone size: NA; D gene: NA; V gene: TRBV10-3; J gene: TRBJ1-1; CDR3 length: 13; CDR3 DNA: TGTGCCATCAGGGCCCAGGACAAATCTGAAGCTTTCTTT; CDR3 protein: CAIRAQDKSEAFF
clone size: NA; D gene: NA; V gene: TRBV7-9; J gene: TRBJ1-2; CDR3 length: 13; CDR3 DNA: TGTGCCAGCAGCTTAGATGCAGCCTATGGCTACACCTTC; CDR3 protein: CASSLDAAYGYTF
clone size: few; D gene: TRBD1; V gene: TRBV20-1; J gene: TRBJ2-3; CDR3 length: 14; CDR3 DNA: TGCAGTGCTAGTGGGGACAGTCACACAGATACGCAGTATTTT; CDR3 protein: CSASGDSHTDTQYF
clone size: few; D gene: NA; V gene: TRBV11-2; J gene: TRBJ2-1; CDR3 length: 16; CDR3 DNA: TGTGCCAGCAGCCACCGATCCGGGACCGACAACAATGAGCAGTTCTTC; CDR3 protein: CASSHRSGTDNNEQFF
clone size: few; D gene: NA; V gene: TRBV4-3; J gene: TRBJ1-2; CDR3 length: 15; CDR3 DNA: TGCGCCAGCAGGCCAGGGGCTTCAGCTAACTATGGCTACACCTTC; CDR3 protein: CASRPGASANYGYTF
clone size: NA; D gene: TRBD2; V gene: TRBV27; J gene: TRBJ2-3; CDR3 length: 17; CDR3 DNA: TGTGCCAGCAGTTTAAGGTCAGGGACTAGCGTATCAGATACGCAGTATTTT; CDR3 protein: CASSLRSGTSVSDTQYF
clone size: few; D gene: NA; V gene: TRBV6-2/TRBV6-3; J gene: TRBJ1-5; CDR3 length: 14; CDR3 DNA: TGTGCCAGCAGCTATCTGGCTTCCAATCAGCCCCAGCATTTT; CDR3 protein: CASSYLASNQPQHF
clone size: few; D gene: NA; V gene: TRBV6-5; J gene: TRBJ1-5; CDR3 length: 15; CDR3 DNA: TGTGCCAGCAGTTATAGTCAGGCCAACAATCAGCCCCAGCATTTT; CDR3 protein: CASSYSQANNQPQHF
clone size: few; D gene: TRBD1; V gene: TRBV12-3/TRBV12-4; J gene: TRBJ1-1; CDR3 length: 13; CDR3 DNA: TGTGCCAGCAGTTCGACAGGGTTTTCTGAAGCTTTCTTT; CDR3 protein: CASSSTGFSEAFF
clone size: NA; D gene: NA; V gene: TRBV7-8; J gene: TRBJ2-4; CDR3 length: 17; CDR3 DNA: TGTGCCAGCAGCTCGAACGACAGCCCCGGGGCCAAAAACATTCACTACTTC; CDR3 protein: CASSSNDSPGAKNIHYF
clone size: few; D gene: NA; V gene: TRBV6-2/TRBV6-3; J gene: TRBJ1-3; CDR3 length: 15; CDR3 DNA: TGTGCCAGCAATCCCTCTGACAGACCTGGAAACACCATATATTTT; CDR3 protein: CASNPSDRPGNTIYF
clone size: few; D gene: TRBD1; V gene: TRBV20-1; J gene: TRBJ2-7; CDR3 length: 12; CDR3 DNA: TGCAGTGCCGGGGACAGGTTCTACGAGCAGTACTTC; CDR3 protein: CSAGDRFYEQYF
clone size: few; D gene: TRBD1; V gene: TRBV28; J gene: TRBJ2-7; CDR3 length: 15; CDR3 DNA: TGTGCCAGCAGTTCGTACAGGGGTAGCTCCTACGAGCAGTACTTC; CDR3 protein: CASSSYRGSSYEQYF
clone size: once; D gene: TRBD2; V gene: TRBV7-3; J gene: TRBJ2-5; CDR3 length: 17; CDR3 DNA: TGTGCCAGCAGCTTACAGGGGGGGCTAGCGGGAGTAGAGACCCAGTACTTC; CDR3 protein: CASSLQGGLAGVETQYF
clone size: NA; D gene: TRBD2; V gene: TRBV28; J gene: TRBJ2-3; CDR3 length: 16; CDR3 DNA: TGTGCCAGCCGGTTAGCGGGAGGGCCGGTCCCGCCCCCGAAGTATTTT; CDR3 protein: CASRLAGGPVPPPKYF
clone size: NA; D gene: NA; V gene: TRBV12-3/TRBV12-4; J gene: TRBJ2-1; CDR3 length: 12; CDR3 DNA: TGTGCCAGCAGTTCGACTAGGCGGGAGCAGTTCTTC; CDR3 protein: CASSSTRREQFF
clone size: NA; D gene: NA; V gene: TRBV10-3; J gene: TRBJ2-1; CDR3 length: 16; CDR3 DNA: TGTGCCATCAGTGACCCGGGGTCGAGCTCCTACAATGAGCAGTTCTTC; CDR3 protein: CAISDPGSSSYNEQFF
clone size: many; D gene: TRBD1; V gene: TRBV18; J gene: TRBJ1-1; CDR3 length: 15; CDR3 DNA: TGTGCCAGCTCGCCACGACAGGGCCAGAACACTGAAGCTTTCTTT; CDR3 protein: CASSPRQGQNTEAFF
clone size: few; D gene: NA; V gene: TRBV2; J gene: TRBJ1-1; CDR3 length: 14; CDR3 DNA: TGTGCCAGCAGTGAGAACAGGCGGAACACTGAAGCTTTCTTT; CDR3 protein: CASSENRRNTEAFF
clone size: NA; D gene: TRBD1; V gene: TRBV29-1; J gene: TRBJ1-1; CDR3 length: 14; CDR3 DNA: TGCAGCGTCAACAGGGGAAGCATGAACACTGAAGCTTTCTTT; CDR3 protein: CSVNRGSMNTEAFF
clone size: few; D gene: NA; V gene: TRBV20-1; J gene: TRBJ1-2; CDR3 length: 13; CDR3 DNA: TGCAGTGCTCTAACTGGACGGTCCTATGGCTACACCTTC; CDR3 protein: CSALTGRSYGYTF
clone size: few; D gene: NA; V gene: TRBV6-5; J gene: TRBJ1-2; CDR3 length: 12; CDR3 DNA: TGTGCCAGCCGGGGGGGGGCGGGTGGCTACACCTTC; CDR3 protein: CASRGGAGGYTF
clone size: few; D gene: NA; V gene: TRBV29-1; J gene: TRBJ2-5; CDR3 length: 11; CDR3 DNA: TGCAGCGTTGCACCGGGAGAGACCCAGTACTTC; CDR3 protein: CSVAPGETQYF
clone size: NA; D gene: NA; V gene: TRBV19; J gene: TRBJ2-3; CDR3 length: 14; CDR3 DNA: TGTGCCAGTAGTTACGGGGGAGGGGGCGATACGCAGTATTTT; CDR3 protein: CASSYGGGGDTQYF
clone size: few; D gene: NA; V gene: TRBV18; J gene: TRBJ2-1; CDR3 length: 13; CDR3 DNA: TGTGCCAGTTCCGATTCGGGGAACAATGAGCAGTTCTTC; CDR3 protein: CASSDSGNNEQFF
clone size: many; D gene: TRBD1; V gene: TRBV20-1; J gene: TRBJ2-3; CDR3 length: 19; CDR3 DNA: TGCAGTGCTAGAGATCGGGAAGTAAGGGGCAGGGGGCCCACAGATACGCAGTATTTT; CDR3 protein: CSARDREVRGRGPTDTQYF
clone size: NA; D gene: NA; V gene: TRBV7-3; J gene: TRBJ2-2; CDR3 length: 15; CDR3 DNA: TGTGCCAGCAGCTTAACGGGGGGAACCACCGGGGAGCTGTTTTTT; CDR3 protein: CASSLTGGTTGELFF
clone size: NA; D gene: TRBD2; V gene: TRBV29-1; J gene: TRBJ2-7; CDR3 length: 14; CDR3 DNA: TGCAGCATCAGGACTAGCGGGATGTCCTACGAGCAGTACTTC; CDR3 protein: CSIRTSGMSYEQYF
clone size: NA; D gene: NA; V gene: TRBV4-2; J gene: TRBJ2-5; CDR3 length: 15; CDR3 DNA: TGTGCCAGCAGCCAAGATTTTGGGCGCCCGGAGACCCAGTACTTC; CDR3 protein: CASSQDFGRPETQYF
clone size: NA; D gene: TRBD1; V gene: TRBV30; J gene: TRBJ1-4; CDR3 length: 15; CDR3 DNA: TGTGCCTGGCGACTTGCCGGGACAGGGGGCGGAAAACTGTTTTTT; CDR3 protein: CAWRLAGTGGGKLFF
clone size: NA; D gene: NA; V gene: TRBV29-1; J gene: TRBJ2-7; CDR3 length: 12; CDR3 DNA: TGCAGCGTTGAGAGGCCGCTTGGCGAGCAGTACTTC; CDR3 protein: CSVERPLGEQYF
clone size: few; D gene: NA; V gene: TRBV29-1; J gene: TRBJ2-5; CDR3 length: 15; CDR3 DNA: TGCAGCGTTGAAGAGGGACTTCCCCGGGGAGAGACCCAGTACTTC; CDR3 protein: CSVEEGLPRGETQYF
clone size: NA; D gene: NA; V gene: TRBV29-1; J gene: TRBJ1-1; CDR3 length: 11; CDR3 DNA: TGCAGCGAGAGTACGAGGGGTGAAGCTTTCTTT; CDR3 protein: CSESTRGEAFF
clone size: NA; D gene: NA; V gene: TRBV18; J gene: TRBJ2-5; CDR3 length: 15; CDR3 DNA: TGTGCCAGCTCACCACCTTTAAGGTACCAAGAGACCCAGTACTTC; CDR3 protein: CASSPPLRYQETQYF
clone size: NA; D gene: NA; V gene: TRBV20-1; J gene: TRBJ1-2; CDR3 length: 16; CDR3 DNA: TGCAGTGCTAGGTCTTCACGCAGTCCGCTTTTTAGTGGCTACACCTTC; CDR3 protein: CSARSSRSPLFSGYTF
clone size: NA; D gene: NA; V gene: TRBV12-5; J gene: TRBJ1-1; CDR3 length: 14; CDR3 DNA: TGTGCTAGTGGTTTGGAAGTGACAGACCCCGGTGCTTTCTTT; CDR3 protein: CASGLEVTDPGAFF
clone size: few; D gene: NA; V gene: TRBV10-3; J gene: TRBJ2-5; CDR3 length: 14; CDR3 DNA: TGTGCCATCAGTGAAGCCGGGACGCAAGAGACCCAGTACTTC; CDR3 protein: CAISEAGTQETQYF
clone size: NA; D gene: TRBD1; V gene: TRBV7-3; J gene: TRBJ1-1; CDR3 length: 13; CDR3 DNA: TGTGCCAGCAGCGGACAGGTGAACACTGAAGCTTTCTTT; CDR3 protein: CASSGQVNTEAFF
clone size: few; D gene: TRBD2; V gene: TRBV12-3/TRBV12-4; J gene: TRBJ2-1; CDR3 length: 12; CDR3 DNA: TGTGCCAGCTACCTCCCGGGACTAGCGAAGTTCTTC; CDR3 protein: CASYLPGLAKFF
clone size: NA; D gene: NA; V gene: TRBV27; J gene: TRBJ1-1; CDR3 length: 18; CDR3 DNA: TGTGCCAGCAGTTTTAGTAGAGGTTCGGGCCGCATGAACACTGAAGCTTTCTTT; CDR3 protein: CASSFSRGSGRMNTEAFF
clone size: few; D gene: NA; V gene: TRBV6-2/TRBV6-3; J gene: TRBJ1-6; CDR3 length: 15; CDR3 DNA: TGTGCCAGCATCCCCGGAGACAGAACTAATTCACCCCTCCACTTT; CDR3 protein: CASIPGDRTNSPLHF
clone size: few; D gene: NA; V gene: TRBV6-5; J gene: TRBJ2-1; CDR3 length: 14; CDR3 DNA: TGTGCCAGCAGTTATGGGACTCTCAACAATGAGCAGTTCTTC; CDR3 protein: CASSYGTLNNEQFF
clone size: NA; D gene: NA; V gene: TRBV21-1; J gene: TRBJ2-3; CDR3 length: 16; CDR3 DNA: TGTGCCAGCAGCAAAGTGGGGGTGTTGTGGTCCGATACGCAGTATTTT; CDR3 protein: CASSKVGVLWSDTQYF
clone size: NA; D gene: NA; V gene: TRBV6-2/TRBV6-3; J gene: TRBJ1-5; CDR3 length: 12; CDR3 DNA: TGTGCCAGCAGTGACCCTCAAGCGCCCCAGCATTTT; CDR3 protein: CASSDPQAPQHF
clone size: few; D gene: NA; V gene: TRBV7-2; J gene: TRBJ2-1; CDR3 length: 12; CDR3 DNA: TGTGCCAGCAGCTTAGACGGTTCTGCGGAGTTCTTC; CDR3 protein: CASSLDGSAEFF